This TCR beta chain was sequenced during a study of T cells in Graves' hyperthyroidism and ophthalmopathy. Many counts were recorded for this clonotype. TCR beta CDR3 regions were amplified from RNA transcripts. HTBI primers were used for first-round RT-PCR of the TCR CDR3. TCRdb re-derived calls from the multiplex PCR reads in MiXCR, one entry per CDR3 protein. Among 140,000 or so distinct CDR3 sequences listed, approximately 20% were seen once. Germline loops: CDR1 MNHNS, CDR2 SASEGT. The CDR3 has 14 amino acids. V was clipped by 6 bases and J by 6 bases, with 17 bases between them. Subjects aged 18 to 65 presented with newly diagnosed hyperthyroidism of less than 2 months' duration. Reasons for excluding patients were uncontrolled infection, other autoimmune disease, pregnancy or lactation.

The chain joins TRBV6-1 to TRBJ1-1; D gene ambiguous. The clonotype was recovered from a woman between 45 and 60 years old with Graves' hyperthyroidism that later progressed to Graves' ophthalmopathy. The sample taken for sequencing was blood. For the CDR3, the DNA is TGTGCCAGCAGCATGACGAAGTCAGTAGCTGAAGCTTTCTTT. Protein sequence: CASSMTKSVAEAFF.